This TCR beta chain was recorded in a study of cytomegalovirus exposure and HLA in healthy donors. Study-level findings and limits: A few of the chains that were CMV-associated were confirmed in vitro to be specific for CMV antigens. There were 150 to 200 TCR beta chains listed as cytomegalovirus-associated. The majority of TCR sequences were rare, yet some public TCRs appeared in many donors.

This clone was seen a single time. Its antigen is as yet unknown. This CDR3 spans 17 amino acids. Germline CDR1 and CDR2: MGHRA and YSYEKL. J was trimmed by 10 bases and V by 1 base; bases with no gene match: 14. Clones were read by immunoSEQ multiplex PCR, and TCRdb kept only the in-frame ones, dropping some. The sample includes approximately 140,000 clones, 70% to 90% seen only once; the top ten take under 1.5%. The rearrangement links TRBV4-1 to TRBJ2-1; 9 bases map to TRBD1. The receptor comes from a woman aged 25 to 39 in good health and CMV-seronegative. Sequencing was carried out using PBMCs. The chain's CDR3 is CASSQGRDRAKNVEQFF. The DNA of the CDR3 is TGCGCCAGCAGCCAAGGGCGGGACAGGGCCAAAAATGTAGAGCAGTTCTTC.